The next 22 T cell receptor beta chains were all read from a single sample in a study of blood T cell repertoires in COVID-19. Measured with immunoSEQ multiplex PCR; TCRdb has only the in-frame clones, and not every one. Of 250,000 to 350,000 clones listed, 87% are singletons. Material for sequencing was peripheral blood. The receptors stem from a woman aged 45-65 years who had recovered from COVID-19.

The chain joins TRBV6-6 to TRBJ1-6; 9 bases are a match to TRBD1. Germline lookup yields CDR1 MNHNY and CDR2 SVGAGI (reference sequence). The CDR3 sequence is 15 residues long. J was trimmed by 10 bases and V by 9 bases; bases with no gene match: 13. The CDR3 coding sequence is TGTGCCAGTCGAAACCTCGGGACAGGGAGGTCACCCCTCCACTTT. Amino acid sequence: CASRNLGTGRSPLHF.

CDR3 coding DNA: TGTGCCTGGAGGGAAGCCGGGACTACTACAGATACGCAGTATTTT. This codes for CAWREAGTTTDTQYF. The rearrangement uses TRBV30 and TRBJ2-3; 7 positions match TRBD2. The CDR3 consists of 15 residues. CDR1 and CDR2 from the germline V gene are GTSNPN and SVGIG (reference sequence). Trimming at V came to 3 bases and at J to 3 bases, leaving 9 bases not matched to a gene.

V is TRBV7-3 and J is TRBJ2-3; D is uncertain. CDR1 is SGHTA, CDR2 FQGTGA, per germline. The CDR3 has 15 residues. V was pared by 1 base and J by 4 bases, with 12 bases between. The CDR3, as DNA: TGTGCCAGCAGCTTAAGCGGCCTTCCCCCAGATACGCAGTATTTT. The encoded protein is CASSLSGLPPDTQYF.

The count of this clone is one. This chain connects TRBV6-5 to TRBJ2-7; 7 bases align to TRBD1. The CDR3 has 12 residues. The V gene's germline CDR1 is MNHEY and CDR2 SVGAGI. J was trimmed by 6 bases and V by 8 bases; bases with no gene match: 7. The CDR3 DNA is TGTGCCAGCGACCCCTCAGGGGGCGAGCAGTACTTC. It translates to CASDPSGGEQYF.

This sequence joins TRBV19 and TRBJ1-5, with TRBD1 identical over 7 bases. CDR1 and CDR2 (germline): LNHDA, SQIVND (reference sequence). CDR3 length equals 13 residues. Trimming cost V 4 bases and J 4 bases; bases outside gene matches: 1. CDR3 bases: TGTGCCAGTAGTAAACAGGGGAATCAGCCCCAGCATTTT. Residues: CASSKQGNQPQHF.

This chain joins TRBV28 and TRBJ1-2; 8 bases agree with TRBD1. Germline V gene data show CDR1 as MDHEN and CDR2 as SYDVKM. The CDR3 is made up of 14 amino acids. Losses at the gene ends were 3 bases for V and 4 bases for J; bases not matched to a gene: 4. Here the CDR3 reads CASSLADRAYGYTF. In DNA, the CDR3 is TGTGCCAGCAGTTTGGCGGACAGGGCCTATGGCTACACCTTC.

The chain carries TRBV18 and TRBJ2-2; the match to TRBD2 covers 8 bases. V shed 3 bases, J shed 0 bases, and the junction held 3 bases outside the gene matches. The CDR3 is made up of 16 amino acids. The germline gives CDR1 KGHSH, CDR2 LQKENI. CDR3: CASSPTGLANTGELFF. CDR3 sequence (DNA): TGTGCCAGCTCACCCACGGGACTAGCGAACACCGGGGAGCTGTTTTTT.

This clone occurred once. The chain joins TRBV6-5 to TRBJ1-1; D is possibly TRBD1 (6 bases). The germline CDR1 and CDR2 sequences are MNHEY and SVGAGI. The V gene lost 4 bases and the J gene lost 8 bases, with 14 bases spanning the gap. CDR3 length: 13 residues. The CDR3 bases are TGTGCCAGCAGTTTCACCAGGGGATCCGAAGCTTTCTTT. Translation: CASSFTRGSEAFF.

The chain joins TRBV12-5 to TRBJ2-1; D perhaps matches TRBD2 (5 bases). The germline gives CDR1 LGHNT, CDR2 FRNRAP. The V end lost 1 base, the J end lost 7 bases, and 8 bases lay between the germline ends. The CDR3 is 13 amino acids. CDR3 sequence reads: CASGLALANEQFF. The CDR3 coding sequence is TGTGCTAGTGGTTTGGCCCTAGCAAATGAGCAGTTCTTC.

This chain links TRBV7-3 with TRBJ2-1; the match to TRBD2 covers 9 bases. The J segment lost 4 bases and the V segment lost 5 bases, leaving 6 bases of the junction unmatched. Germline CDR1 reads SGHTA; CDR2 reads FQGTGA. The CDR3 runs to 15 residues. CDR3 DNA sequence: TGTGCCAGCAGCCCCGCGACTAGCGGATACAATGAGCAGTTCTTC. Amino acids: CASSPATSGYNEQFF. Drawing the rest from reference TRBV7-3 and TRBJ2-1, the complete variable domain is GAGVSQTPSNKVTEKGKYVELRCDPISGHTALYWYRQSLGQGPEFLIYFQGTGAADDSGLPNDRFFAVRPEGSVSTLKIQRTERGDSAVYLCASSPATSGYNEQFFGPGTRLTVL.

Here the CDR3 DNA reads TGTGCCAGCAGCATACTACCGGGACAGGGCTCTGGAAACACCATATATTTT. It translates to CASSILPGQGSGNTIYF. The chain links TRBV5-5 to TRBJ1-3; 9 nucleotides agree with TRBD1. The CDR3 consists of 17 residues. Germline V lookup: CDR1 SGHKS, CDR2 YYEKEE (reference sequence). J was trimmed by 0 bases and V by 4 bases; bases with no gene match: 8.

This clone has only one observation. The genes are TRBV7-2 and TRBJ2-7; D perhaps matches TRBD2 (7 bases). The V end was cut by 4 bases, the J end by 0 bases, with 16 bases between. This CDR3 is 16 amino acids long. Germline values: CDR1 SGHTA, CDR2 FQGNSA. The CDR3 loop is CASSWEGGSRSYEQYF. The CDR3 nucleotides read TGTGCCAGCAGCTGGGAGGGGGGCTCCCGCTCCTACGAGCAGTACTTC.

This clone was seen only once. J is TRBJ2-7 and V is TRBV9; 8 bases map to TRBD2. With V trimmed by 0 bases and J by 3 bases, 8 bases remained unmatched. The CDR3 is made up of 16 amino acids. Per germline, CDR1 SGDLS and CDR2 YYNGEE. The CDR3 is CASSVGSGRSDYEQYF. CDR3 sequence (DNA): TGTGCCAGCAGCGTAGGAAGCGGGAGATCCGACTACGAGCAGTACTTC.

V is TRBV15 and J is TRBJ1-3; perhaps TRBD1 as D (6 bases). Germline V gene data show CDR1 as LNHNV and CDR2 as YYDKDF (reference sequence). Trimming cost V 2 bases and J 2 bases, with 13 bases left between them. This CDR3 has 16 residues. The CDR3 DNA reads as TGTGCCACCAGCAGAACAGGGTTGTTGACTGGAAACACCATATATTTT. Translation: CATSRTGLLTGNTIYF.

The chain joins TRBV5-1 to TRBJ2-1; 10 bases line up with TRBD2. With V trimmed by 4 bases and J by 7 bases, 5 bases remained unmatched. Looked up from germline, CDR1 is SGHRS and CDR2 is YFSETQ. The CDR3 is made up of 14 amino acids. The chain's CDR3 is CASSISGGLNEQFF. The CDR3 bases are TGCGCCAGCAGCATTAGCGGGGGGCTTAATGAGCAGTTCTTC.

The chain recombines TRBV6-5 with TRBJ1-2; no definite D call. The V gene lost 6 bases and the J gene lost 4 bases, with 15 bases spanning the gap. The CDR3 sequence is 14 residues long. Germline CDR1 MNHEY, CDR2 SVGAGI. The CDR3 region is CASSSRSPLYGYTF. CDR3 DNA: TGTGCCAGCAGCTCCAGGTCCCCTCTCTATGGCTACACCTTC.

The chain employs TRBV6-2 or TRBV6-3 and TRBJ2-7; TRBD2 agrees at 9 bases. V shed 6 bases and J 3 bases; nucleotides not matched to a gene: 9. From germline, CDR1 is MNHEY and CDR2 SVGEGT. The CDR3 sequence is 15 residues long. The CDR3 DNA is TGTGCCAGCAGCGCTCCGGGACTAGCCTTCTACGAGCAGTACTTC. It specifies CASSAPGLAFYEQYF.

The V call is TRBV6-5, the J call TRBJ1-5; D is unresolved. With 6 bases removed from V and 3 bases from J, the gap between germline ends came to 9 bases. This CDR3 is 13 amino acids long. Germline loops: CDR1 MNHEY, CDR2 SVGAGI. The CDR3 DNA reads TGTGCCAGCAGAGGACTCCCCAATCAGCCCCAGCATTTT. Amino acid sequence: CASRGLPNQPQHF.

This clone was seen a handful of times. The chain carries TRBV5-4 and TRBJ2-1, with 13 bases fitting TRBD2. Germline CDR1 SGHNT, CDR2 YYREEE (reference sequence). The CDR3 contains 16 residues. V shed 6 bases, J shed 3 bases, and the junction held 6 bases outside the gene matches. The CDR3 is CASMRGLAGDYNEQFF. DNA of the CDR3: TGTGCCAGCATGCGAGGACTAGCGGGAGACTACAATGAGCAGTTCTTC.

The rearrangement uses TRBV30 and TRBJ2-4; the match to TRBD2 covers 9 bases. The CDR3 has 16 amino acids. CDR1 GTSNPN and CDR2 SVGIG come from the germline V gene (reference sequence). Unmatched junction bases numbered 11, after V lost 0 bases and J lost 8 bases. The CDR3 sequence is CAWSVKAGGPQDIQYF. CDR3 sequence (DNA): TGTGCCTGGAGTGTAAAGGCGGGAGGGCCTCAGGACATTCAGTACTTC.

V is TRBV6-1 and J is TRBJ1-5, with D possibly matching TRBD1 (5 bases). V lost 3 bases and J lost 3, with 12 bases in between. CDR1 is MNHNS, CDR2 SASEGT, per germline. The CDR3 has 15 residues. The CDR3 sequence: CASSDPRGFNQPQHF. The CDR3 nucleotides are TGTGCCAGCAGTGATCCAAGGGGCTTCAATCAGCCCCAGCATTTT.

V usage is TRBV5-4 and J usage is TRBJ2-3; 7 positions agree with TRBD2. CDR3 size: 14 residues. V shed 2 bases, J shed 1 base, and the junction held 1 base outside the gene matches. CDR1 is SGHNT and CDR2 is YYREEE in the germline V gene (reference sequence). The CDR3: CASSFGLGTDTQYF. DNA of the CDR3: TGTGCCAGCAGCTTCGGACTAGGCACAGATACGCAGTATTTT.